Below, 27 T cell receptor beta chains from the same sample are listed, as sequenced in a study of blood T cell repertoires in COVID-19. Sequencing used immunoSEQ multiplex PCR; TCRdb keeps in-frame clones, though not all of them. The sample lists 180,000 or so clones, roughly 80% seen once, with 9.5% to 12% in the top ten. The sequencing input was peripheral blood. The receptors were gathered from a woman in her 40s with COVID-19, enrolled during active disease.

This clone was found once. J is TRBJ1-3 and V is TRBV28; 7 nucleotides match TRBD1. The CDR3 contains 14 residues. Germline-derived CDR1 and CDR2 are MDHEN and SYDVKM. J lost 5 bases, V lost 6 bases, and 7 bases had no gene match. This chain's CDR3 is CASRLQGKRNTIYF. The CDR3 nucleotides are TGTGCCAGCAGGCTACAGGGGAAACGAAACACCATATATTTT.

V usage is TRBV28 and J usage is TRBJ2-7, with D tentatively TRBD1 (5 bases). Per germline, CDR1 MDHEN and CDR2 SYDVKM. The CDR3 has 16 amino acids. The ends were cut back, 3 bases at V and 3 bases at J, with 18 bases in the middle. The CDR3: CASSFLGRGPNYEQYF. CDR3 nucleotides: TGTGCCAGCAGTTTCTTGGGAAGGGGCCCGAACTACGAGCAGTACTTC.

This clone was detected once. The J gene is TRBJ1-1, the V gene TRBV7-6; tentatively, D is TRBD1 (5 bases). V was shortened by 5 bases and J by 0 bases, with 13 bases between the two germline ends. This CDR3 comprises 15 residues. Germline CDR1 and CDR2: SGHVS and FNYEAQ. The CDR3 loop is CASSPAEGMNTEAFF. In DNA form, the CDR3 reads TGTGCCAGCAGCCCCGCGGAGGGGATGAACACTGAAGCTTTCTTT.

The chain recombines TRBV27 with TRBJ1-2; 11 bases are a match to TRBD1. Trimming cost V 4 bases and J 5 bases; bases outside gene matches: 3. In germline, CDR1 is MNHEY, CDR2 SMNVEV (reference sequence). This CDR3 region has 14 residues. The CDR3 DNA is TGTGCCAGCAGTTGGACAGGGGGCGGGTATGGCTACACCTTC. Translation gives CASSWTGGGYGYTF.

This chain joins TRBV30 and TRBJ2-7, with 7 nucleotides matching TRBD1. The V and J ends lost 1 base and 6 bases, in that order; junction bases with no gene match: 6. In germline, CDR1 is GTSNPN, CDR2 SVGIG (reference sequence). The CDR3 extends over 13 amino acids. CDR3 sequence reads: CAWSEQGNSEQYF. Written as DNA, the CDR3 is TGTGCCTGGAGTGAACAGGGGAACTCCGAGCAGTACTTC.

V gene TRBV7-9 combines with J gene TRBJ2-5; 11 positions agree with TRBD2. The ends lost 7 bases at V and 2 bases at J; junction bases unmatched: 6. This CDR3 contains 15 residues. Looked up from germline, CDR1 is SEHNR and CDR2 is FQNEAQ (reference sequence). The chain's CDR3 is CASTWGLAVQETQYF. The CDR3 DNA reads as TGTGCCAGCACCTGGGGACTAGCGGTACAAGAGACCCAGTACTTC. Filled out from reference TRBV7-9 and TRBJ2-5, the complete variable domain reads DTGVSQNPRHKITKRGQNVTFRCDPISEHNRLYWYRQTLGQGPEFLTYFQNEAQLEKSRLLSDRFSAERPKGSFSTLEIQRTEQGDSAMYLCASTWGLAVQETQYFGPGTRLLVL.

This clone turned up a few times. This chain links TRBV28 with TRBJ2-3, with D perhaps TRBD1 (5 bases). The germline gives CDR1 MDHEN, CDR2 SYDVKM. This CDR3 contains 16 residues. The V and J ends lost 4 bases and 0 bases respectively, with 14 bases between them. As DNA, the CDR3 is TGTGCCAGCAGTTCGGACACCATGAAAAGCACAGATACGCAGTATTTT. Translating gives CASSSDTMKSTDTQYF.

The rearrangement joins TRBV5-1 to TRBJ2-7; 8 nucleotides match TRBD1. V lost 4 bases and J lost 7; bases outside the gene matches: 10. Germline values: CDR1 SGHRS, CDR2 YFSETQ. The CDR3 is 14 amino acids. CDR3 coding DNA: TGCGCCAGCAGCATAAGACAGGGGTCGGGGGAGCAGTACTTC. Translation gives CASSIRQGSGEQYF. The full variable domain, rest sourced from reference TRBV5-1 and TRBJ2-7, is KAGVTQTPRYLIKTRGQQVTLSCSPISGHRSVSWYQQTPGQGLQFLFEYFSETQRNKGNFPGRFSGRQFSNSRSEMNVSTLELGDSALYLCASSIRQGSGEQYFGPGTRLTVT.

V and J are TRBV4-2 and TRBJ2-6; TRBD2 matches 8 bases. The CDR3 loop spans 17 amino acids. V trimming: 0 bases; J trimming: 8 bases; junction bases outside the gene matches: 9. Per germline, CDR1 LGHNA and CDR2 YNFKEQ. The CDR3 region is CASSQDRGTSGTNVLTF. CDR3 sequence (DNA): TGTGCCAGCAGCCAAGATCGGGGGACTAGTGGTACCAACGTCCTGACTTTC.

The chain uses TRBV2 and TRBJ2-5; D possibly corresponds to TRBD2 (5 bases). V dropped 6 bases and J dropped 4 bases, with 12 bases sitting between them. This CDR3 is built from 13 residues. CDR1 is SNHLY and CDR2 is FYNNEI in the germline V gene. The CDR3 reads CASRAGLLETQYF. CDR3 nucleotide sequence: TGTGCCAGCAGGGCGGGCCTACTAGAGACCCAGTACTTC.

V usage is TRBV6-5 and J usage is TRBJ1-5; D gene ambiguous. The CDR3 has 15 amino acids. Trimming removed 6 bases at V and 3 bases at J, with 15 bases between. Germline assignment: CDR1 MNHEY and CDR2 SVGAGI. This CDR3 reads CASSAGPGNNQPQHF. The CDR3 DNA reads TGTGCCAGCAGCGCAGGCCCAGGAAACAATCAGCCCCAGCATTTT.

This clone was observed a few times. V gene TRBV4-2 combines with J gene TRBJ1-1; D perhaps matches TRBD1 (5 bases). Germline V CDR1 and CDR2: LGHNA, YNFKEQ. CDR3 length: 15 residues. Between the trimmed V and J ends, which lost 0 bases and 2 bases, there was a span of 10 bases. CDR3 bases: TGTGCCAGCAGCCAAGACTTCGGGGGAAACACTGAAGCTTTCTTT. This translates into CASSQDFGGNTEAFF.

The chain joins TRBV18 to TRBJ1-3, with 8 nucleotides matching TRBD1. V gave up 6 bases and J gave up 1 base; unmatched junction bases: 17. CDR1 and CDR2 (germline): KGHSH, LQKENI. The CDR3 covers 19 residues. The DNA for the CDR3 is TGTGCCAGCTCCCTCAAGACAGGGGCTTTACCATCGTCTGGAAACACCATATATTTT. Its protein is CASSLKTGALPSSGNTIYF.

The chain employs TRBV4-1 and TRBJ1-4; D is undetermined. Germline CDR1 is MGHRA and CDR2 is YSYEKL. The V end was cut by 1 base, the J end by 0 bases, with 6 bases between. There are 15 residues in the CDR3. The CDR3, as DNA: TGCGCCAGCAGCCAAGTTATTTCAACTAATGAAAAACTGTTTTTT. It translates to CASSQVISTNEKLFF.

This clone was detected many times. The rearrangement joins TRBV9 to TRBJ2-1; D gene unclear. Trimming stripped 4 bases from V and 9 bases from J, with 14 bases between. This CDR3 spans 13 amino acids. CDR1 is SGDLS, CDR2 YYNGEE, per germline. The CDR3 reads CASSPRLEGEQFF. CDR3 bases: TGTGCCAGCAGCCCCCGCCTAGAAGGTGAGCAGTTCTTC.

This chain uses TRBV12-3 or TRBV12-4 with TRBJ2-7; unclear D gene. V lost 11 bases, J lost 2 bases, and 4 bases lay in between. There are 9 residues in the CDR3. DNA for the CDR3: TGTGCCGTAACCTACGAGCAGTACGTC. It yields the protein CAVTYEQYV.

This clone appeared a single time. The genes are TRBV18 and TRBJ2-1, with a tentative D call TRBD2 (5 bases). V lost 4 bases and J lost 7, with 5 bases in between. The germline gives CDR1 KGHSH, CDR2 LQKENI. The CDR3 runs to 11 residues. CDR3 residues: CASSRRNEQFF. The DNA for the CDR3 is TGTGCCAGCTCACGGAGGAATGAGCAGTTCTTC. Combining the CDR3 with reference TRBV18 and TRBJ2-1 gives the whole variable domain NAGVMQNPRHLVRRRGQEARLRCSPMKGHSHVYWYRQLPEEGLKFMVYLQKENIIDESGMPKERFSAEFPKEGPSILRIQQVVRGDSAAYFCASSRRNEQFFGPGTRLTVL.

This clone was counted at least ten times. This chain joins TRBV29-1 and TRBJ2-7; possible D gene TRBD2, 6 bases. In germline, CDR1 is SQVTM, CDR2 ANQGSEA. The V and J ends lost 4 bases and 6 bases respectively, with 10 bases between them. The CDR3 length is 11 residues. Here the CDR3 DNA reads TGCAGCGTTGGACTAGGCACCGAGCAGTACTTC. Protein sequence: CSVGLGTEQYF.

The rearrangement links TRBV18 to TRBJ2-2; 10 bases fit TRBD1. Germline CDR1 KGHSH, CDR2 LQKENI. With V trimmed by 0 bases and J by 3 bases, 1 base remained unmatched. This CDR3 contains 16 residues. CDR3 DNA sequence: TGTGCCAGCTCACCACCCGGGACAGGGGACACCGGGGAGCTGTTTTTT. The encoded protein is CASSPPGTGDTGELFF.

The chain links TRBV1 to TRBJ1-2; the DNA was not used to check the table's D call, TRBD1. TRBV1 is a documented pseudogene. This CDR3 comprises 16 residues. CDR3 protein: CTSSHHTDRKNYGYTF. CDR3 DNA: TGCACCAGCAGCCATCATACAGACAGAAAGAACTATGGCTACACCTTC.

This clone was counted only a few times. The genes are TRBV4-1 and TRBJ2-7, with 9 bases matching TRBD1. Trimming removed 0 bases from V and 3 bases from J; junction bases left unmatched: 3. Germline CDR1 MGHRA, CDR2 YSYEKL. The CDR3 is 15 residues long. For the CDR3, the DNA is TGCGCCAGCAGCCAAGATCCGGGACAGGGCTACGAGCAGTACTTC. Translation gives CASSQDPGQGYEQYF.

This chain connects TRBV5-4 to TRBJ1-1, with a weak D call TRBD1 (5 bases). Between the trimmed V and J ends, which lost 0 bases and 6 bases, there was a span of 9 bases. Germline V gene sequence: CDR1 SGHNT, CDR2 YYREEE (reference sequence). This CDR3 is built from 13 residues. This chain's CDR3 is CASSLERGSEAFF. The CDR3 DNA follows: TGTGCCAGCAGCTTGGAACGGGGGTCTGAAGCTTTCTTT.

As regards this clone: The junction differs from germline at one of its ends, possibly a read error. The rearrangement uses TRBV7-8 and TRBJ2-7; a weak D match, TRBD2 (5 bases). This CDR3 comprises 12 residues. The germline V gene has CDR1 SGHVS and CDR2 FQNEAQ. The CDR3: CVSTGNGYEQYF. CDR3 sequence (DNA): TGTGTCAGCACGGGAAATGGGTACGAGCAGTACTTC.

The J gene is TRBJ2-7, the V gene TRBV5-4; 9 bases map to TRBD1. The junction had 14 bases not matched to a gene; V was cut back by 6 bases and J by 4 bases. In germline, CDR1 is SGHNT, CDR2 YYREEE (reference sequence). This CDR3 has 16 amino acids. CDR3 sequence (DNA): TGTGCCAGCACCGATGGGGGACAGGGTCGCTTTTACGAGCAGTACTTC. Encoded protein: CASTDGGQGRFYEQYF.

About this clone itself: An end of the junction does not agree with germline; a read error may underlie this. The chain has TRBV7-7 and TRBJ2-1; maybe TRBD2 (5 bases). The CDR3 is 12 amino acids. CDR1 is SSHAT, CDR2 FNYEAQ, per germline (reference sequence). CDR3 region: CASSGRDNEQFF. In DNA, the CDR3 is TGTGCTAGCAGTGGGCGGGACAATGAGCAGTTCTTC.

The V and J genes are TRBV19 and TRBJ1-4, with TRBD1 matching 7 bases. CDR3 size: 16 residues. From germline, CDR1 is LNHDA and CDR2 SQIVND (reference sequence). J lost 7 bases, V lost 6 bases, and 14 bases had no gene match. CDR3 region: CASRTNRQGLGEKLFF. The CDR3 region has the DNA TGTGCCAGTAGGACAAATCGACAGGGTCTTGGTGAAAAACTGTTTTTT.

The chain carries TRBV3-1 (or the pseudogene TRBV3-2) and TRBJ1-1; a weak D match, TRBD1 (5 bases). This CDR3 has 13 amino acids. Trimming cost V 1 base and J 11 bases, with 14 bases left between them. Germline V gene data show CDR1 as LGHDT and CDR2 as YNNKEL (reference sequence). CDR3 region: CASSQVLGGEAFF. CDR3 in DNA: TGTGCCAGCAGCCAAGTCCTCGGGGGTGAGGCTTTCTTT.